This T cell receptor beta chain appears in the sequencing data of a study of T cells after yellow fever vaccination. Whole-study findings and limits: A small share of clonotypes appeared in both CD4 and CD8 compartments. Subsequent to the booster, the majority of primary-vaccination clones reappeared (around 96% CD4, 85% to 90% CD8).

This clonotype showed up just a few times. Its cognate antigen is unknown. One entry per CDR3 protein, called by TCRdb with MiXCR from the 5' RACE reads. The data hold a few hundred thousand distinct CDR3 sequences, with under 5% observed a single time. V was clipped by 6 bases and J by 3 bases, with 7 bases between them. The CDR3 loop spans 12 amino acids. Germline loops: CDR1 MNHEY, CDR2 SVGEGT. Material: PBMCs, obtained 5 days after the yellow fever booster vaccination. This rearrangement joins TRBV6-2 or TRBV6-3 to TRBJ2-3; no clear D gene. This TCR came from a man between 18 and 29 years old who received the YFV17D yellow fever vaccine. The CDR3 sequence is CASRLRTDTQYF. CDR3 DNA: TGTGCCAGCAGGCTCAGGACAGATACGCAGTATTTT.